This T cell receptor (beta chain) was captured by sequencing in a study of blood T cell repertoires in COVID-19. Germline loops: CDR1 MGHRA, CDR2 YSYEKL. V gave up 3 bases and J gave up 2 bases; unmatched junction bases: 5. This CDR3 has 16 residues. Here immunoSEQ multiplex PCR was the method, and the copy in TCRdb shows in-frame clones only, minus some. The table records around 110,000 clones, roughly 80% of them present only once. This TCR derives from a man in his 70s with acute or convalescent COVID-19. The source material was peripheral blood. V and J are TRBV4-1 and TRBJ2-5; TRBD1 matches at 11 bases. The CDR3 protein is CASSHGQGAGQETQYF. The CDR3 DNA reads TGCGCCAGCAGCCACGGACAGGGGGCAGGGCAAGAGACCCAGTACTTC.